This T cell receptor beta chain comes out of a study of T-cell memory formation after mild COVID-19. Study background: TCR clusters were mostly donor specific. Notes on the study in general: Balance between CD4 and CD8 was seen in clones contracting day 15 to 85, and a CD4+ lean was seen in later expanders. Pre-infection memory contained some responding clones, which suggested that cross-reactive memory had joined.

TCRdb redid the calling of the 5' RACE reads with MiXCR, one entry per CDR3 protein. This sample has some 200,000 distinct CDR3 sequences; about 21% occur once, and the top ten carry 23%. Details on this clonotype: Antigen unknown.

With V trimmed by 6 bases and J by 0 bases, 5 bases remained unmatched. The germline V gene has CDR1 SNHLY and CDR2 FYNNEI. The length of the CDR3 is 15 residues. Source material: PBMCs or a T cell subset sorted from them (not recorded which). This sequence originates from an adult woman who had mild COVID-19 (a few samples of this study predate the infection). Cell type and time point are not known. The chain carries TRBV2 and TRBJ2-5, with 9 bases matching TRBD2. The DNA for the CDR3 is TGTGCCAGCAGCCGACTAGCGGAAAACCAAGAGACCCAGTACTTC. This codes for CASSRLAENQETQYF.